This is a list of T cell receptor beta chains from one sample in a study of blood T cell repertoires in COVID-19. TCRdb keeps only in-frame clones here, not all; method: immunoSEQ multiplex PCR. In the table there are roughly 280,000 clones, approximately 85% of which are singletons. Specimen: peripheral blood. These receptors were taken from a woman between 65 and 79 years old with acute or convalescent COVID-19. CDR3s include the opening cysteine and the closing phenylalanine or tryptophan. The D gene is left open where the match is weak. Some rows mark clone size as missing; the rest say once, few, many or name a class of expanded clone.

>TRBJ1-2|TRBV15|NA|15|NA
TGTGCCACCACCGAAGGGGTTCCAGCTAACTATGGCTACACCTTC
CATTEGVPANYGYTF
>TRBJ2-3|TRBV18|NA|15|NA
TGTGCCAGCTCTCCCTCCCAGGGGGGTACAGATACGCAGTATTTT
CASSPSQGGTDTQYF
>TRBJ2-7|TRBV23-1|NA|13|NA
TGCGCCAGCAGGAAGAAGAGCTCCTACGAGCAGTACTTC
CASRKKSSYEQYF
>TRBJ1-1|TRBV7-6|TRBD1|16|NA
TGTGCCAGCAGCTTAACCCACGGACAGGGTGGAATTGAAGCTTTCTTT
CASSLTHGQGGIEAFF
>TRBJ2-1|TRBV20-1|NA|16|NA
TGCAGTGCTAGTCAGTCAGGGCCCAGCTCCTACAATGAGCAGTTCTTC
CSASQSGPSSYNEQFF
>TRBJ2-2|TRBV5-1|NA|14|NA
TGCGCCAGCAGCGTGGACCCAGACACCGGGGAGCTGTTTTTT
CASSVDPDTGELFF
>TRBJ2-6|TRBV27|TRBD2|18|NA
TGTGCCAGCAGTCCAGGGACGGGAGGGTGGACTGGGGCCAACGTCCTGACTTTC
CASSPGTGGWTGANVLTF
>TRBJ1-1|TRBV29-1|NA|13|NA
TGCAGCGTGGCTGTTGGGCAGAACACTGAAGCTTTCTTT
CSVAVGQNTEAFF
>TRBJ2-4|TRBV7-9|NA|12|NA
TGTGCCAGCAGTGACAGCTTAAACATTCAGTACTTC
CASSDSLNIQYF
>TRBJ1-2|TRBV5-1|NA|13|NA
TGCGCCAGCAGCCCCGACTATAACTATGGCTACACCTTC
CASSPDYNYGYTF
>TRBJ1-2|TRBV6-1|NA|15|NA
TGTGCCAGCAGTGAAGGTCGGGGGTCCGTCTATGGCTACACCTTC
CASSEGRGSVYGYTF
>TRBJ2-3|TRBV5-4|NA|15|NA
TGTGCCAGCAGCTTTGGAGGGAAGGACACAGATACGCAGTATTTT
CASSFGGKDTDTQYF
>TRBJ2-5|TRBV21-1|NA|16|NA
TGTGCCAGCAGCACCCAAGGTAACAGGGGGCAAGAGACCCAGTACTTC
CASSTQGNRGQETQYF
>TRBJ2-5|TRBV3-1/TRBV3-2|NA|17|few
TGTGCCAGCAGCGATAAGGCGGGGTTGTGGACTAAAGAGACCCAGTACTTC
CASSDKAGLWTKETQYF
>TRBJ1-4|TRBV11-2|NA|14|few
TGTGCCAGCAGCTTAGCCGGGAAGGACGAAAAACTGTTTTTT
CASSLAGKDEKLFF
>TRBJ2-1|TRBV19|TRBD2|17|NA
TGTGCCAGTAGTATAGATCTTCGACTAGCCGTCGTAAATGAGCAGTTCTTC
CASSIDLRLAVVNEQFF
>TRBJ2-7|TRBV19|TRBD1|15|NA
TGTGCCAGTAGTGAACCGGGACAGGGGTCCTACGAGCAGTACTTC
CASSEPGQGSYEQYF
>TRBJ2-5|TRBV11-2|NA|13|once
TGTGCCAGCTGCCCGGTGTACCAAGAGACCCAGTACTTC
CASCPVYQETQYF
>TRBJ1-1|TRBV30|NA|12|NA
TGTGCCTGGGGGCGGTTGGGCACTGAAGCTTTCTTT
CAWGRLGTEAFF
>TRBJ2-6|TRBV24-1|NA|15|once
TGTGCCACCAGTTTCGGGGGGCTTGGGGCCAACGTCCTGACTTTC
CATSFGGLGANVLTF
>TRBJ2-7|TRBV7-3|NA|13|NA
TGTGCCAGCAGCTTAAGGGGGGACGACGAGCAGTACTTC
CASSLRGDDEQYF
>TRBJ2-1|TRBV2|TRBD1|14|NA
TGTGCCAGCACAAGACAGGGTGGCTACAATGAGCAGTTCTTC
CASTRQGGYNEQFF